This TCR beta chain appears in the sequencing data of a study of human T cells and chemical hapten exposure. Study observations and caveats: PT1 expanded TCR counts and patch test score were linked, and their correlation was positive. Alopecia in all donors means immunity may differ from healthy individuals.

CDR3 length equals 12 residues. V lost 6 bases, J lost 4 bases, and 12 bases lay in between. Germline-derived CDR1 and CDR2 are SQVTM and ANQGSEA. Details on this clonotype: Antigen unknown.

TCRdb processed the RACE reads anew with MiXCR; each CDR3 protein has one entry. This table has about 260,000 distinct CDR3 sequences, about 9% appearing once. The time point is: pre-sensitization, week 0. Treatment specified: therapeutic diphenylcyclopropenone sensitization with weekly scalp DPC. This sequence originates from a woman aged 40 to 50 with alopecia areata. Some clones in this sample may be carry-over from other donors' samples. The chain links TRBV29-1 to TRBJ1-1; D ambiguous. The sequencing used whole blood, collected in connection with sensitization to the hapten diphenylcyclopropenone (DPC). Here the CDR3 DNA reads TGCAGCGTGCCCTCAGGCGGCACTGAAGCTTTCTTT. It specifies CSVPSGGTEAFF.